The clone carrying this T cell receptor beta chain was observed a few times. Its antigen remains unknown. The sample belongs to a study of T-cell reconstitution after alpha-beta-depleted transplantation in children. General study findings and limits: By about two months after transplant, alpha-beta T cells reportedly arose from several hundred graft clones that had expanded. Among T cells one year after transplant, newly produced cells accounted for most counts and diversity.

CDR3 length equals 12 residues. V shed 6 bases and J shed 7 bases, with 12 bases lying between them. Unique molecular identifiers were used to barcode this TCRbeta library. TCRdb itself ran the PCR reads through MiXCR, one entry per CDR3 protein. The sample records some 300,000 distinct CDR3 sequences, just over 7.5% being singletons. V is TRBV12-3 or TRBV12-4 and J is TRBJ1-2; D call uncertain. This clonotype originated in a female patient aged 2 to 10 who had a stem cell transplant for Fanconi anemia, so the T cells may come from the graft donor. The sample consisted of peripheral blood, taken 360 days after TCRalphabeta/CD19-depleted stem cell transplant. CDR3 amino acids: CASSRRTTGYTF. CDR3 DNA sequence: TGTGCCAGCAGCCGACGGACGACTGGCTACACCTTC.